A single sample gave rise to the 22 T cell receptor beta chains below, sequenced in a study of beta chain features in type 1 diabetes. Expressed TCRB transcripts got sequenced, as all isolated RNA was reverse transcribed. Using immunoSEQ multiplex PCR, the repertoire was profiled, and TCRdb retains in-frame clones only, with some absent. The sample holds some 900,000 clones, about a sixth seen once. The sequenced sample consisted of naive CD4+ T cells from blood. Every receptor here comes from a woman aged 18 to 35 in good health.

The chain combines TRBV9 with TRBJ2-7, with TRBD2 identical over 15 bases. J gave up 5 bases and V 4 bases, and 10 bases lay outside the gene matches. Germline V gene lookup returns CDR1 SGDLS and CDR2 YYNGEE. The CDR3 is made up of 17 amino acids. CDR3 sequence (DNA): TGTGCCAGCAGCTCTGGACTAGCGGGAGGGCCTCGGCACGAGCAGTACTTC. The encoded protein is CASSSGLAGGPRHEQYF. Together with reference TRBV9 and TRBJ2-7, the CDR3 gives the full variable domain: DSGVTQTPKHLITATGQRVTLRCSPRSGDLSVYWYQQSLDQGLQFLIQYYNGEERAKGNILERFSAQQFPDLHSELNLSSLELGDSALYFCASSSGLAGGPRHEQYFGPGTRLTVT.

V and J are TRBV5-1 and TRBJ1-2, with 9 bases lining up with TRBD1. Germline-derived CDR1 and CDR2 are SGHRS and YFSETQ. After removal of 3 bases from V and 4 bases from J, the junction contained 4 bases not matched to a gene. The CDR3 contains 14 residues. CDR3 protein: CASSSGQGPYGYTF. CDR3 sequence (DNA): TGCGCCAGCAGCTCGGGACAGGGTCCCTATGGCTACACCTTC.

There are a few counts of this clone. Other DNA sequences from this sample encode an identical CDR3 as well. The J gene is TRBJ2-5, the V gene TRBV4-3; 9 bases agree with TRBD1. V lost 1 base, J lost 5 bases, and 5 bases stayed unmatched. The CDR3 extends over 15 amino acids. The germline V gene has CDR1 LGHNA and CDR2 YSLEER. CDR3 DNA: TGCGCCAGCAGCCAAGGACAGGGGGTACTTGAGACCCAGTACTTC. Encoded protein: CASSQGQGVLETQYF.

This clone was seen a handful of times. Other DNA sequences from this sample encode an identical CDR3 as well. V gene TRBV6-5 combines with J gene TRBJ2-1; 14 bases are a match to TRBD2. Per germline, CDR1 MNHEY and CDR2 SVGAGI. V shed 2 bases and J 6 bases; nucleotides not matched to a gene: 0. CDR3 size: 15 residues. DNA of the CDR3: TGTGCCAGCAGTTACGGGACTAGCGGGAGCAATGAGCAGTTCTTC. Protein sequence: CASSYGTSGSNEQFF.

The gene calls are TRBV5-4 and TRBJ2-7; TRBD1 agrees at 11 bases. The V segment lost 0 bases and the J segment 5 bases; nucleotides outside the gene matches: 4. The CDR3 has 15 amino acids. CDR1 and CDR2 from the germline V gene are SGHNT and YYREEE (reference sequence). The CDR3 loop reads CASSLGGQGADEQYF. The CDR3 coding sequence is TGTGCCAGCAGCTTGGGTGGACAGGGGGCCGACGAGCAGTACTTC. The full variable domain, its missing parts supplied by reference TRBV5-4 and TRBJ2-7, is ETGVTQSPTHLIKTRGQQVTLRCSSQSGHNTVSWYQQALGQGPQFIFQYYREEENGRGNFPPRFSGLQFPNYSSELNVNALELDDSALYLCASSLGGQGADEQYFGPGTRLTVT.

The V call is TRBV19, the J call TRBJ2-3; D remains unclear. This CDR3 comprises 14 residues. V lost 3 bases, J lost 6 bases, and 13 bases lay in between. Germline V gene lookup returns CDR1 LNHDA and CDR2 SQIVND (reference sequence). This CDR3 is CASSMDVPADTQYF. In nucleotides, the CDR3 is TGTGCCAGTAGTATGGACGTCCCGGCCGATACGCAGTATTTT.

A remark on this clone: The sample has other DNA sequences that encode this CDR3 too. The chain recombines TRBV7-3 with TRBJ2-1, with 8 bases identical to TRBD1. In germline, CDR1 is SGHTA, CDR2 FQGTGA. The V and J ends lost 4 bases and 0 bases, in that order; junction bases with no gene match: 2. This CDR3 comprises 15 residues. For the CDR3, the DNA is TGTGCCAGCAGCTCCGGACAGGGCTCCTACAATGAGCAGTTCTTC. Its protein is CASSSGQGSYNEQFF.

This sequence joins TRBV23-1 and TRBJ1-3; 9 nucleotides match TRBD1. TRBV23-1 is an ORF for which the function is uncertain. V shed 8 bases and J 3 bases; nucleotides not matched to a gene: 8. The CDR3 is 15 residues long. CDR3 in DNA: TGCGCCAGCGGTCGGACAGGGGTTGATGGAAACACCATATATTTT. It is translated as CASGRTGVDGNTIYF.

This clone was seen more than once but under ten times. DNA for the CDR3: TGCGCCAGCAGCTTCGGTAGGGATTCTACTGAGCAGTTCTTC. This sequence encodes CASSFGRDSTEQFF. The chain couples TRBV5-1 to TRBJ2-1; D gene ambiguous. The CDR3 consists of 14 residues. Germline V gene data show CDR1 as SGHRS and CDR2 as YFSETQ. V gave up 2 bases and J gave up 9 bases, with 15 bases separating them.

The V call is TRBV11-2, the J call TRBJ1-2; 7 bases are a match to TRBD1. The V gene end was trimmed by 1 base and the J gene end by 8 bases; junction bases not matched to a gene: 4. This CDR3 is built from 13 residues. Germline V gene data show CDR1 as SGHAT and CDR2 as FQNNGV. The CDR3 loop reads CASSLGGQRGYTF. CDR3 coding DNA: TGTGCCAGCAGCTTAGGGGGACAGAGGGGCTACACCTTC. Supplemented by reference TRBV11-2 and TRBJ1-2, the full variable domain reads EAGVAQSPRYKIIEKRQSVAFWCNPISGHATLYWYQQILGQGPKLLIQFQNNGVVDDSQLPKDRFSAERLKGVDSTLKIQPAKLEDSAVYLCASSLGGQRGYTFGSGTRLTVV.

The genes are TRBV29-1 and TRBJ2-2; TRBD2 matches 9 bases. J lost 6 bases, V lost 0 bases, and 8 bases had no gene match. CDR3 size: 16 residues. Per the germline V gene, CDR1 is SQVTM and CDR2 is ANQGSEA. The CDR3 bases are TGCAGCGTTGAAGATTCTTTAGCGGGAGCTGCCGGGGAGCTGTTTTTT. It translates to CSVEDSLAGAAGELFF.

J is TRBJ1-1 and V is TRBV5-1, with unresolved D. This CDR3 has 15 amino acids. Germline lookup yields CDR1 SGHRS and CDR2 YFSETQ. Trimming stripped 4 bases from V and 2 bases from J, with 15 bases between. CDR3 coding DNA: TGCGCCAGCAGCCTTCGACGGCTTACTAACACTGAAGCTTTCTTT. It is translated as CASSLRRLTNTEAFF. Variable domain in full (rest from reference TRBV5-1 and TRBJ1-1): KAGVTQTPRYLIKTRGQQVTLSCSPISGHRSVSWYQQTPGQGLQFLFEYFSETQRNKGNFPGRFSGRQFSNSRSEMNVSTLELGDSALYLCASSLRRLTNTEAFFGQGTRLTVV.

The sample holds a few counts of this clone. The chain joins TRBV5-4 to TRBJ1-2; the D gene is possibly TRBD1 (6 bases). Trimming pared 6 bases from V and 2 bases from J, leaving 11 bases between. Germline CDR1 is SGHNT and CDR2 is YYREEE (reference sequence). The CDR3 spans 13 residues. CDR3 nucleotide sequence: TGTGCCAGCACCATCGGGACAAACTATGGCTACACCTTC. Its translation: CASTIGTNYGYTF.

The chain uses TRBV7-2 and TRBJ2-1; no definite D call. The V gene lost 5 bases and the J gene lost 0 bases, with 11 bases spanning the gap. This CDR3 has 15 residues. Germline CDR1 is SGHTA and CDR2 is FQGNSA. CDR3 sequence (DNA): TGTGCCAGCAGCCTAACACAAGGCTCCTACAATGAGCAGTTCTTC. Translation gives CASSLTQGSYNEQFF. Using reference TRBV7-2 and TRBJ2-1 for the parts outside the CDR3, the full variable domain is GAGVSQSPSNKVTEKGKDVELRCDPISGHTALYWYRQSLGQGLEFLIYFQGNSAPDKSGLPSDRFSAERTGGSVSTLTIQRTQQEDSAVYLCASSLTQGSYNEQFFGPGTRLTVL.

The chain combines TRBV19 with TRBJ1-5, with 8 bases fitting TRBD1. The CDR3 has 14 amino acids. Germline V gene data show CDR1 as LNHDA and CDR2 as SQIVND (reference sequence). The trim removed 6 bases at V and 7 bases at J, leaving 8 bases unmatched. DNA for the CDR3: TGTGCCAGTAGCGCCACAGGGGGTAGACAGCCCCAGCATTTT. The encoded protein is CASSATGGRQPQHF.

V usage is TRBV4-3 and J usage is TRBJ2-4, with D tentatively TRBD2 (5 bases). The CDR3 is 16 residues long. Germline V gives CDR1 LGHNA, CDR2 YSLEER. Trimming shortened V by 0 bases and J by 3 bases, and 12 bases separated the two germline ends. The CDR3 sequence is CASSQESGYGKNIQYF. DNA for the CDR3: TGCGCCAGCAGCCAAGAATCGGGGTATGGCAAAAACATTCAGTACTTC.

This clone was observed a handful of times. In DNA form, the CDR3 reads TGTGCCAGCAGTGAACCCTTGTTCCGTCCCGGGACAGTGGGTTATGGCTACACCTTC. Amino acids: CASSEPLFRPGTVGYGYTF. The V call is TRBV6-1, the J call TRBJ1-2, with 7 bases fitting TRBD1. The length of the CDR3 is 19 residues. The V segment lost 2 bases and the J segment 5 bases; nucleotides outside the gene matches: 20. Germline V gene data show CDR1 as MNHNS and CDR2 as SASEGT.

The sample holds a few counts of this clone. The V and J genes are TRBV19 and TRBJ1-5, with D possibly being TRBD1 (5 bases). CDR3 length: 15 amino acids. Germline assignment: CDR1 LNHDA and CDR2 SQIVND (reference sequence). Trimming stripped 3 bases from V and 8 bases from J, with 17 bases between. The CDR3 is CASSISAEGRKPQHF. CDR3 bases: TGTGCCAGTAGTATTTCCGCCGAGGGGAGAAAGCCCCAGCATTTT.

Only one count was recorded for this clone. The rearrangement links TRBV6-5 to TRBJ2-2; D tentatively fits TRBD1 or TRBD2 (5 bases each). Germline-derived CDR1 and CDR2 are MNHEY and SVGAGI. V was trimmed by 8 bases and J by 3 bases, leaving 10 bases between them. The CDR3 runs to 13 residues. The CDR3 is CASYQGHTGELFF. As DNA, the CDR3 is TGTGCCAGCTACCAGGGACACACCGGGGAGCTGTTTTTT.

This clone showed up just a few times. The rearrangement uses TRBV10-3 and TRBJ2-5; 9 nucleotides match TRBD2. Germline V gene lookup returns CDR1 ENHRY and CDR2 SYGVKD. This CDR3 contains 13 residues. With V trimmed by 10 bases and J by 2 bases, 5 bases remained unmatched. CDR3 coding DNA: TGTGCCACGATGAGCGGGAGGCAAGAGACCCAGTACTTC. Translated, it gives CATMSGRQETQYF.

The V gene is TRBV18, the J gene TRBJ1-1; TRBD1 might be the D (5 bases). This CDR3 has 16 amino acids. Between the trimmed V and J ends, which lost 4 bases and 9 bases, there was a span of 24 bases. In germline, CDR1 is KGHSH, CDR2 LQKENI. CDR3 sequence reads: CASSRNLARADSKAFF. CDR3 sequence (DNA): TGTGCCAGCTCACGCAACCTGGCCAGGGCGGATTCTAAAGCTTTCTTT.

A few counts support this clone. The genes are TRBV7-9 and TRBJ1-1; the D gene is possibly TRBD1 (5 bases). The V end lost 6 bases, the J end lost 1 base, and 9 bases lay between the germline ends. The CDR3 extends over 13 amino acids. Germline CDR1 is SEHNR and CDR2 is FQNEAQ (reference sequence). CDR3 protein: CASSIQANTEAFF. In nucleotides, the CDR3 is TGTGCCAGCAGTATACAGGCGAACACTGAAGCTTTCTTT.